This T cell receptor (beta chain) was profiled in a study of blood T cell repertoires in COVID-19. In the study overall: Acute and convalescent COVID-19 specimens originated in the United States, Italy and Spain. From T cells, B-cell-depleted T cells, or PBMCs came the material, which was cDNA or gDNA.

Study processing details: From reference gene primer amplification, estimates of nucleated cell counts were derived. Generated by immunoSEQ multiplex PCR, the TCRdb table keeps only in-frame clones and is missing some. That table supplies the V and J calls and clone size; D and trimming were determined from the DNA. The sample has approximately 97,000 clones, about nine tenths seen once. This TCR came from a man in his sixties with acute or convalescent COVID-19. Material: peripheral blood.

CDR3 sequence reads: CASSEWVGQGNQPQHF. The CDR3 DNA is TGTGCCAGCAGTGAATGGGTGGGGCAGGGCAATCAGCCCCAGCATTTT. The chain combines TRBV6-1 with TRBJ1-5; the D gene is possibly TRBD1 (5 bases). Trimming took 2 bases from V and 2 from J, leaving 13 bases between them. CDR1 MNHNS and CDR2 SASEGT come from the germline V gene. The CDR3 loop spans 16 amino acids.